Listed here is a single T cell receptor beta chain. CDR1 is MNHEY, CDR2 SVGAGI, per germline. J was trimmed by 7 bases and V by 6 bases; bases with no gene match: 12. This CDR3 has 15 amino acids. The entry originates in a study of blood T cell repertoires in COVID-19. Generated by immunoSEQ multiplex PCR, the TCRdb table keeps only in-frame clones and is missing some. The sample carries some 200,000 clones, 80% to 90% recorded once. This TCR was recovered from a man aged 18-30 years with active or convalescent COVID-19. The sample was peripheral blood. J is TRBJ2-5 and V is TRBV6-5; 9 nucleotides align to TRBD1. CDR3 nucleotides: TGTGCCAGCAGCCTGACAGGGGGAGACCGGCGGACCCAGTACTTC. Translating it yields CASSLTGGDRRTQYF.